Sequencing of this T cell receptor beta chain was carried out in a study of T cells in Graves' hyperthyroidism and ophthalmopathy. There are many counts of this clonotype. The CDR3 consists of 14 residues. Germline CDR1 reads DFQATT; CDR2 reads SNEGSKA (reference sequence). Unmatched junction bases numbered 9, after V lost 2 bases and J lost 9 bases. The investigators amplified TCR beta CDR3 regions from RNA transcripts. First-round RT-PCR targeting the TCR CDR3 was performed with the HTBI primer set. Each CDR3 protein is one row after TCRdb ran MiXCR on the multiplex PCR reads. This sample yields around 350,000 distinct CDR3 sequences, of which about 18% are seen a single time; about 3.7% belongs to the top ten.

The V and J genes are TRBV20-1 and TRBJ2-1; the match to TRBD2 covers 8 bases. This TCR derives from a young woman with Graves' hyperthyroidism. Sequenced input: blood. Here the CDR3 reads CSARQAGEVSEQFF. CDR3 DNA sequence: TGCAGTGCTAGACAAGCGGGGGAGGTTAGTGAGCAGTTCTTC.